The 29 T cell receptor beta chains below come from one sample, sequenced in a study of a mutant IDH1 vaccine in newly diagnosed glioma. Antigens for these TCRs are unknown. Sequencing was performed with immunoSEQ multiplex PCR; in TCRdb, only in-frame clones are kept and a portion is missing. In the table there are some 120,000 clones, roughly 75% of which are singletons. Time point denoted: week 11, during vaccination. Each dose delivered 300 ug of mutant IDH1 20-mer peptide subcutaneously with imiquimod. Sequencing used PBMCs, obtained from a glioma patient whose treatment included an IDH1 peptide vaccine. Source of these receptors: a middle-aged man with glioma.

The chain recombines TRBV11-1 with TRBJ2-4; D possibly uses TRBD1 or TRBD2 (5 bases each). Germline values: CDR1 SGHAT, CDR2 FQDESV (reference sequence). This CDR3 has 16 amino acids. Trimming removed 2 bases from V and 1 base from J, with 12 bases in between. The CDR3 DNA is TGTGCCAGCAGCTTATGGAGAGAGGGGGCCAAAAACATTCAGTACTTC. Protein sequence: CASSLWREGAKNIQYF.

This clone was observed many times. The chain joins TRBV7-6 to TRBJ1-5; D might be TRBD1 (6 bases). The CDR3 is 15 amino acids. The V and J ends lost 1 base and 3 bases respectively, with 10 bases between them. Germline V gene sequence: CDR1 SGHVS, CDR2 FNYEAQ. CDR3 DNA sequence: TGTGCCAGCAGCTTAGACACAGGGCTCAATCAGCCCCAGCATTTT. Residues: CASSLDTGLNQPQHF.

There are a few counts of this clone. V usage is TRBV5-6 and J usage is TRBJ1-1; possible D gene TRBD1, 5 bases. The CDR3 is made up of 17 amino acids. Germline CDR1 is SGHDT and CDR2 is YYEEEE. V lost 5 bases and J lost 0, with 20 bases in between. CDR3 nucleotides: TGTGCCAGCAGTCGTCGCGGGACTTTCCACATGAACACTGAAGCTTTCTTT. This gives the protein CASSRRGTFHMNTEAFF. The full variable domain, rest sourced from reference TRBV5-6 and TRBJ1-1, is DAGVTQSPTHLIKTRGQQVTLRCSPKSGHDTVSWYQQALGQGPQFIFQYYEEEERQRGNFPDRFSGHQFPNYSSELNVNALLLGDSALYLCASSRRGTFHMNTEAFFGQGTRLTVV.

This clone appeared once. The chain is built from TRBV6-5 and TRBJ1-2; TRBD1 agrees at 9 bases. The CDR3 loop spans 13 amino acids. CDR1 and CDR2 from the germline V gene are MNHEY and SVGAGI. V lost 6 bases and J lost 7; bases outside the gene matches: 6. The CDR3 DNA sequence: TGTGCCAGCAGAAAACAGGGGGCTGGTGGCTACACCTTC. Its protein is CASRKQGAGGYTF.

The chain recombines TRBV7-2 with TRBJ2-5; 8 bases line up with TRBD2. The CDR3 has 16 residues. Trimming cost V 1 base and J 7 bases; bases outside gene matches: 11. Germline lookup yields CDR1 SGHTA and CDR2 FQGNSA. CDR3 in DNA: TGTGCCAGCAGCTTAGGTCGGGGAGCGGGGGATGGGACCCAGTACTTC. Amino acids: CASSLGRGAGDGTQYF.

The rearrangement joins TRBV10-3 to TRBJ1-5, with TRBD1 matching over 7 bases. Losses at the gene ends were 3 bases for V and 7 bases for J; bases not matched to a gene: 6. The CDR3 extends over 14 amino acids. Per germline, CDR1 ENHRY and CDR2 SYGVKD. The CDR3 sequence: CAISEGGGSQPQHF. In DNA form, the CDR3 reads TGTGCCATCAGTGAAGGAGGGGGCTCGCAGCCCCAGCATTTT.

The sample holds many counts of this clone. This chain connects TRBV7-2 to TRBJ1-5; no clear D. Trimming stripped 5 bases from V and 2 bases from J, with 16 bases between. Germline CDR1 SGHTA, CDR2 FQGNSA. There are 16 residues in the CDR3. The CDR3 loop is CASSPRISGGNQPQHF. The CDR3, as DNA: TGTGCCAGCAGCCCCCGGATTAGTGGCGGCAATCAGCCCCAGCATTTT.

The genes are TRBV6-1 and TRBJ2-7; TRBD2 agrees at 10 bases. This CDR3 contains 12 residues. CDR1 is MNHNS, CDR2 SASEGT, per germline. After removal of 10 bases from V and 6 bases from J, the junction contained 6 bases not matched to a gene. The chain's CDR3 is CATQRGGPEQYF. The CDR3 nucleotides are TGTGCCACCCAGCGGGGGGGCCCCGAGCAGTACTTC.

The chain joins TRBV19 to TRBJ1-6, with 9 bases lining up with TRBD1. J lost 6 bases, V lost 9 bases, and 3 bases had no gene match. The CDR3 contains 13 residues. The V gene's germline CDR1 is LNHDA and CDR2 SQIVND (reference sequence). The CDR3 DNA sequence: TGTGCCAGCCAGGGACAGGGTAATTCACCCCTCCACTTT. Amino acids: CASQGQGNSPLHF.

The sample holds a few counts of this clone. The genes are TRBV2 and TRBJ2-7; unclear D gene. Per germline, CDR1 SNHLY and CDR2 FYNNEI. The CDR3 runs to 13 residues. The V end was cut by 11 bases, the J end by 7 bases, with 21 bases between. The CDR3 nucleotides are TGTGCCGGAATCCCCGACGGTCGCTTTGAGCAGTACTTC. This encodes CAGIPDGRFEQYF.

The CDR3 coding sequence is TGTGCCACCAGCAGGAAAAAGACAGAAAATGAGCAGTTCTTC. This translates into CATSRKKTENEQFF. This sequence joins TRBV15 and TRBJ2-1, with a tentative D call TRBD1 (5 bases). V gave up 3 bases and J gave up 7 bases, with 13 bases separating them. Germline CDR1 reads LNHNV; CDR2 reads YYDKDF (reference sequence). The CDR3 is 14 residues long. The full variable domain, in which reference TRBV15 and TRBJ2-1 provide the parts outside the CDR3, is DAMVIQNPRYQVTQFGKPVTLSCSQTLNHNVMYWYQQKSSQAPKLLFHYYDKDFNNEADTPDNFQSRRPNTSFCFLDIRSPGLGDTAMYLCATSRKKTENEQFFGPGTRLTVL.

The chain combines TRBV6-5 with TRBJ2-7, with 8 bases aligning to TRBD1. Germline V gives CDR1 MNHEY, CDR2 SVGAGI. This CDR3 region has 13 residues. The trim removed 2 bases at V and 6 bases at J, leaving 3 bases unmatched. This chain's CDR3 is CASSYQGAAEQYF. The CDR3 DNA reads TGTGCCAGCAGTTACCAGGGGGCCGCCGAGCAGTACTTC.

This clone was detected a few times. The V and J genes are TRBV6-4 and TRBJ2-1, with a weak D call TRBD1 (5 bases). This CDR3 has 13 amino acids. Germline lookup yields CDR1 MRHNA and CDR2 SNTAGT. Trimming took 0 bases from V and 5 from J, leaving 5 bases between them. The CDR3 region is CASSDSDNNEQFF. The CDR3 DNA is TGTGCCAGCAGTGACTCGGACAACAATGAGCAGTTCTTC.

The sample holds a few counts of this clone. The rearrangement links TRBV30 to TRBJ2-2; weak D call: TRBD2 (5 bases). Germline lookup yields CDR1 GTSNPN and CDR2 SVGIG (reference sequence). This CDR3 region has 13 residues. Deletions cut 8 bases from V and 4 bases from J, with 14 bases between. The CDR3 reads CAQGGGATGELFF. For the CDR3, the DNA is TGTGCCCAAGGAGGCGGCGCCACCGGGGAGCTGTTTTTT.

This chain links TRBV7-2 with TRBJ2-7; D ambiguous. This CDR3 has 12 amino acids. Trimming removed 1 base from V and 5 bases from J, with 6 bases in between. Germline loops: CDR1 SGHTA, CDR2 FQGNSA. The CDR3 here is CASSLDSDEQYF. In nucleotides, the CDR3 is TGTGCCAGCAGCTTAGATTCTGACGAGCAGTACTTC.

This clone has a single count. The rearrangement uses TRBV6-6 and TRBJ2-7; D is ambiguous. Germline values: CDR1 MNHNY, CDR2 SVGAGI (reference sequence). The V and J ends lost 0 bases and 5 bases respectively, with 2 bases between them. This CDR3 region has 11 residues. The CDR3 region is CASSYSNEQYF. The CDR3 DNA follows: TGTGCCAGCAGTTACTCGAACGAGCAGTACTTC.

CDR3 sequence (DNA): TGTGCCAGCAGCTTGGGAGTAGCGGGCTACGAGCAGTACTTC. This sequence encodes CASSLGVAGYEQYF. V is TRBV5-4 and J is TRBJ2-7, with 7 bases fitting TRBD2. CDR3 length: 14 amino acids. The germline V gene encodes CDR1 SGHNT and CDR2 YYREEE (reference sequence). Unmatched junction bases numbered 3, after V lost 0 bases and J lost 3 bases.

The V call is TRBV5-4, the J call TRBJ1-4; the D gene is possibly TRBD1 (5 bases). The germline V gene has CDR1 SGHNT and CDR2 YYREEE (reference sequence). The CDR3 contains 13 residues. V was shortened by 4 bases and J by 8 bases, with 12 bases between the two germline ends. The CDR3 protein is CASSRDRVEKLFF. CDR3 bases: TGTGCCAGCAGCCGTGACAGAGTCGAAAAACTGTTTTTT. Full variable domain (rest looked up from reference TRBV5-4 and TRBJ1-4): ETGVTQSPTHLIKTRGQQVTLRCSSQSGHNTVSWYQQALGQGPQFIFQYYREEENGRGNFPPRFSGLQFPNYSSELNVNALELDDSALYLCASSRDRVEKLFFGSGTQLSVL.

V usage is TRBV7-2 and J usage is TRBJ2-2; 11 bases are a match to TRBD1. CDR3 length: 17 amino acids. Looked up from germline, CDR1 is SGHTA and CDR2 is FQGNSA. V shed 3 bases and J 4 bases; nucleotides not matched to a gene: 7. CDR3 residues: CASSFRTGGASTGELFF. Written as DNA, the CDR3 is TGTGCCAGCAGCTTTCGGACAGGGGGCGCAAGCACCGGGGAGCTGTTTTTT.

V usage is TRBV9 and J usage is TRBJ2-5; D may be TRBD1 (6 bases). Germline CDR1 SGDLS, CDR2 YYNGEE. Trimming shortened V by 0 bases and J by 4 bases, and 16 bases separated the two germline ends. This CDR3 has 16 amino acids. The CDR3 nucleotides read TGTGCCAGCAGCGTAGACCTGGGCAGGGGTGGAGAGACCCAGTACTTC. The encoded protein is CASSVDLGRGGETQYF.

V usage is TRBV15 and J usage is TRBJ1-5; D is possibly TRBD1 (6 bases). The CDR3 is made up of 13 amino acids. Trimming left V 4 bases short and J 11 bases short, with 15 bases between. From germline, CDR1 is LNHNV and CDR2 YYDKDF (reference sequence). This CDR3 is CATSITGGETQHF. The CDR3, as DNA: TGTGCCACCAGCATTACGGGGGGCGAGACCCAGCATTTT.

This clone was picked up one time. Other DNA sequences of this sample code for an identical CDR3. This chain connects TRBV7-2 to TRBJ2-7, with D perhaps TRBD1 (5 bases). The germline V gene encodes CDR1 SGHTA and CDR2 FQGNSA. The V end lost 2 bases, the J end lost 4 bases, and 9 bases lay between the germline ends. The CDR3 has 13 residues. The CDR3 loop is CASSLLGAYEQYF. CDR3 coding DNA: TGTGCCAGCAGCTTACTAGGGGCTTACGAGCAGTACTTC.

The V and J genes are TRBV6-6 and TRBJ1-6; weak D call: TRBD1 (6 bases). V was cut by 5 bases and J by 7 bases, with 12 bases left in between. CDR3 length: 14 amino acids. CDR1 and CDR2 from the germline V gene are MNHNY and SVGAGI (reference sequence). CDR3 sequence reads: CASSRGQMNSPLHF. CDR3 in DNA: TGTGCCAGCAGTCGAGGACAGATGAATTCACCCCTCCACTTT.

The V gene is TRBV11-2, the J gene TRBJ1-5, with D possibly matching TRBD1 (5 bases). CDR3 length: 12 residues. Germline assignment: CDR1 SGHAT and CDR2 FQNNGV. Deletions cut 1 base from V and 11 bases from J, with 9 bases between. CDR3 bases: TGTGCCAGCAGCTTAGGGGGCGGTACCCAGCATTTT. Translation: CASSLGGGTQHF.

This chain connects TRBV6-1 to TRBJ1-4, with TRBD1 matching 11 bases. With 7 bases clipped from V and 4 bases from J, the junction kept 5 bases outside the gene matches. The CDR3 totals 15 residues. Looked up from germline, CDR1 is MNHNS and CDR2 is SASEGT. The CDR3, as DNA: TGTGCCAGCATCCGGACAGGGGGCCGTAATGAAAAACTGTTTTTT. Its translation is CASIRTGGRNEKLFF.

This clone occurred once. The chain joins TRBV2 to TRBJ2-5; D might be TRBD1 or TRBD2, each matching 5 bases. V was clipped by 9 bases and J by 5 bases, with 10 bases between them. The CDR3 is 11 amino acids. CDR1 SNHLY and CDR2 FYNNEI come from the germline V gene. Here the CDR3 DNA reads TGTGCCAGACAGGAGGCGGAGACCCAGTACTTC. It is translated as CARQEAETQYF.

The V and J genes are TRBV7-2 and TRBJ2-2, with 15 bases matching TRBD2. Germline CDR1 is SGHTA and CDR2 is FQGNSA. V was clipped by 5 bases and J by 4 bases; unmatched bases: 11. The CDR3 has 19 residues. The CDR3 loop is CASSLPGLAGGRSTGELFF. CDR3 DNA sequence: TGTGCCAGCAGCCTGCCGGGACTAGCGGGGGGACGATCCACCGGGGAGCTGTTTTTT.

The CDR3 spells CASSVWLENNEQFF. The CDR3 DNA reads TGTGCCAGCAGCGTCTGGCTAGAGAACAATGAGCAGTTCTTC. The rearrangement uses TRBV9 and TRBJ2-1; D is ambiguous. The CDR3 length is 14 residues. Trimming took 2 bases from V and 5 from J, leaving 11 bases between them. The germline V gene encodes CDR1 SGDLS and CDR2 YYNGEE.

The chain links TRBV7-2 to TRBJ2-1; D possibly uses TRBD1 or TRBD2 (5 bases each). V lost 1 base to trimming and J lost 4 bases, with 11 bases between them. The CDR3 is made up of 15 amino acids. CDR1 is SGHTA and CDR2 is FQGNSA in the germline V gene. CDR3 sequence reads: CASSLGAGAYNEQFF. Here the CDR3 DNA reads TGTGCCAGCAGCTTAGGAGCCGGGGCTTACAATGAGCAGTTCTTC.